One and the same sample provided the 8 T cell receptor beta chains below, sequenced in a study of cytomegalovirus exposure and HLA in healthy donors. PCR primers comprised 60 Vbeta and 13 Jbeta primers. Libraries were prepared by immunoSEQ multiplex PCR; TCRdb keeps only in-frame clonotypes and omits some of them. The table shows approximately 100,000 clones, with about 68% occurring only once. The sample comprised PBMCs. The receptors come from a man aged 25-40 years in good health and CMV-seropositive.

The chain employs TRBV7-2 and TRBJ2-7, with a possible D match to TRBD2 (5 bases). Germline lookup yields CDR1 SGHTA and CDR2 FQGNSA. The CDR3 contains 12 residues. V was pared by 5 bases and J by 7 bases, with 12 bases between. The DNA for the CDR3 is TGTGCCAGCAGCCCCGTCTCGGGAGAGCAGTACTTC. This codes for CASSPVSGEQYF.

The chain employs TRBV11-1 and TRBJ2-7; 8 nucleotides match TRBD1. Germline assignment: CDR1 SGHAT and CDR2 FQDESV (reference sequence). The CDR3 extends over 14 amino acids. J gave up 6 bases and V 4 bases, and 8 bases lay outside the gene matches. CDR3 protein: CASSSQTGVIEQYF. In DNA, the CDR3 is TGTGCCAGCAGCTCCCAGACAGGGGTAATCGAGCAGTACTTC.

V gene TRBV7-9 combines with J gene TRBJ1-1; D not resolved. This CDR3 has 16 residues. Deletions cut 5 bases from V and 3 bases from J, with 19 bases between. CDR1 and CDR2 (germline): SEHNR, FQNEAQ (reference sequence). CDR3 sequence reads: CASSPRSGNEYTEAFF. The CDR3 bases are TGTGCCAGCAGCCCCAGATCGGGGAACGAGTACACTGAAGCTTTCTTT.

The chain has TRBV11-2 and TRBJ2-3, with a possible D match to TRBD1 (6 bases). This CDR3 region has 18 residues. V was clipped by 3 bases and J by 2 bases, with 21 bases between them. Germline CDR1 is SGHAT and CDR2 is FQNNGV. CDR3 sequence (DNA): TGTGCCAGCAGCTTCCCTCACAGGGCTCATTCGAACACAGATACGCAGTATTTT. Its translation: CASSFPHRAHSNTDTQYF.

The V call is TRBV5-1, the J call TRBJ1-1; D is possibly TRBD1 (5 bases). The V gene's germline CDR1 is SGHRS and CDR2 YFSETQ. This CDR3 comprises 13 residues. Trimming left V 4 bases short and J 2 bases short, with 9 bases between. Here the CDR3 reads CASSQDINTEAFF. As DNA, the CDR3 is TGCGCCAGCAGCCAGGACATCAACACTGAAGCTTTCTTT. The complete variable domain, with remaining parts taken from reference TRBV5-1 and TRBJ1-1, reads KAGVTQTPRYLIKTRGQQVTLSCSPISGHRSVSWYQQTPGQGLQFLFEYFSETQRNKGNFPGRFSGRQFSNSRSEMNVSTLELGDSALYLCASSQDINTEAFFGQGTRLTVV.

This clone was recorded a few times. This chain connects TRBV10-3 to TRBJ2-1; D is perhaps TRBD2 (6 bases). CDR1 and CDR2 (germline): ENHRY, SYGVKD. V was cut by 6 bases and J by 8 bases, with 8 bases left in between. The CDR3 runs 11 residues. CDR3 residues: CAIRGGDEQFF. The DNA of the CDR3 is TGTGCCATCAGGGGGGGAGATGAGCAGTTCTTC.

Written as DNA, the CDR3 is TGCGCCAGCAGCTTTACAGGGTTTACTGAAGCTTTCTTT. Protein sequence: CASSFTGFTEAFF. The chain is built from TRBV5-1 and TRBJ1-1; D possibly corresponds to TRBD1 (6 bases). CDR1 and CDR2 from the germline V gene are SGHRS and YFSETQ. V lost 2 bases and J lost 5, with 10 bases in between. This CDR3 is 13 amino acids long.

The chain employs TRBV2 and TRBJ2-3; the match to TRBD2 covers 8 bases. With V trimmed by 6 bases and J by 1 base, 12 bases remained unmatched. The germline gives CDR1 SNHLY, CDR2 FYNNEI. This CDR3 spans 17 amino acids. The CDR3 sequence: CASRDYPTSGGTDTQYF. Written as DNA, the CDR3 is TGTGCCAGCAGGGACTACCCTACTAGCGGAGGCACAGATACGCAGTATTTT. The variable domain in full, completed from reference TRBV2 and TRBJ2-3, reads EPEVTQTPSHQVTQMGQEVILRCVPISNHLYFYWYRQILGQKVEFLVSFYNNEISEKSEIFDDQFSVERPDGSNFTLKIRSTKLEDSAMYFCASRDYPTSGGTDTQYFGPGTRLTVL.